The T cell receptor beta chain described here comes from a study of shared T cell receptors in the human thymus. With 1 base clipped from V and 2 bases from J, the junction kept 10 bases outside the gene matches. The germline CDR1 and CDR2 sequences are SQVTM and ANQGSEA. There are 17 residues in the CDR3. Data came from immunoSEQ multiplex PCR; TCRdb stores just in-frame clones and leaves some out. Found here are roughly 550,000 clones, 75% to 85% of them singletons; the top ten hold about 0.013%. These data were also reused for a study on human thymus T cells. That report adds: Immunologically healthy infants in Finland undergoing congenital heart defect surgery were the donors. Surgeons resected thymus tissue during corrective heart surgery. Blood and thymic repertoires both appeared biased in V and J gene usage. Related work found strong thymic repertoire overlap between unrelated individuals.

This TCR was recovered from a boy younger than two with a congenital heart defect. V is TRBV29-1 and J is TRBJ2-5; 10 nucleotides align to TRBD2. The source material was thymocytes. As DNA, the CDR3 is TGCAGCGTTGAAGTCGTTAATCCTAGCGGGGGACAAGAGACCCAGTACTTC. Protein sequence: CSVEVVNPSGGQETQYF. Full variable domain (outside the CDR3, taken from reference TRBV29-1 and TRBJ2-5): SAVISQKPSRDICQRGTSLTIQCQVDSQVTMMFWYRQQPGQSLTLIATANQGSEATYESGFVIDKFPISRPNLTFSTLTVSNMSPEDSSIYLCSVEVVNPSGGQETQYFGPGTRLLVL.